These T cell receptor beta chains were read from a single sample in a study of shared clonotypes between healthy human individuals. Profiling relied on immunoSEQ multiplex PCR, and the TCRdb table lists in-frame clones only, not all of them. The sample contains approximately 2,000,000 clones, 80% to 95% of which appear only once. What was sequenced was naive CD8+ T cells from PBMCs. These receptors were collected from a man younger than 30 in good health. Some clones in this sample may be carry-over from other donors' samples. Each CDR3 is given with its conserved first and last residue. The D gene is left open where the match is weak. The listing skips clone size in some rows; elsewhere it reads once, few, many or a size class.

V gene,J gene,D gene,clone size,CDR3 length,CDR3 protein,CDR3 DNA
TRBV9,TRBJ1-5,TRBD1,NA,13,CASSVSPGQVQHF,TGTGCCAGCAGCGTATCTCCGGGACAGGTCCAGCATTTT
TRBV6-5,TRBJ1-2,NA,NA,16,CASSYHHQDPLGGYTF,TGTGCCAGCAGTTACCACCATCAGGACCCACTGGGGGGCTACACCTTC
TRBV13,TRBJ1-1,TRBD1,NA,14,CASRSDRGSTEAFF,TGTGCCAGCAGGAGCGACAGGGGGAGCACTGAAGCTTTCTTT
TRBV11-2,TRBJ2-2,NA,NA,16,CASRSRDGMNTGELFF,TGTGCCAGCAGATCGCGGGACGGGATGAACACCGGGGAGCTGTTTTTT
TRBV25-1,TRBJ1-1,NA,NA,16,CASNGRREGGNTEAFF,TGTGCCAGCAACGGACGTCGGGAGGGGGGGAACACTGAAGCTTTCTTT
TRBV7-8,TRBJ2-5,NA,NA,14,CASSFPGPGETQYF,TGTGCCAGCAGCTTTCCAGGGCCAGGGGAGACCCAGTACTTC
TRBV2,TRBJ1-1,NA,few,13,CASSERGTTEAFF,TGTGCCAGCAGTGAACGGGGAACGACTGAAGCTTTCTTT
TRBV28,TRBJ1-1,NA,NA,16,CASSYAFDSVNTEAFF,TGTGCCAGCAGCTACGCCTTCGACAGCGTGAACACTGAAGCTTTCTTT
TRBV7-2,TRBJ1-5,NA,NA,15,CASSLGPYSNQPQHF,TGTGCCAGCAGCTTGGGCCCGTATAGCAATCAGCCCCAGCATTTT
TRBV11-1,TRBJ2-1,TRBD2,NA,15,CASSLGREGEDEQFF,TGTGCCAGCAGCTTAGGGCGGGAGGGCGAAGATGAGCAGTTCTTC
TRBV11-2,TRBJ1-1,NA,NA,16,CASSFPSPPGPTEAFF,TGTGCCAGCAGCTTCCCCTCCCCGCCGGGCCCTACTGAAGCTTTCTTT
TRBV4-1,TRBJ2-1,NA,NA,16,CASSQGPGRSYNEQFF,TGCGCCAGCAGCCAAGGCCCCGGCCGCTCCTACAATGAGCAGTTCTTC
TRBV30,TRBJ2-3,TRBD2,NA,16,CAWSPDSGYDTDTQYF,TGTGCCTGGAGTCCAGATAGCGGGTACGACACAGATACGCAGTATTTT
TRBV4-1,TRBJ1-2,TRBD1,NA,14,CASSLGQGQYGYTF,TGCGCCAGCAGCCTAGGACAGGGACAATATGGCTACACCTTC
TRBV29-1,TRBJ2-2,TRBD2,NA,15,CSVAPGQRGTGELFF,TGCAGCGTCGCACCCGGGCAGCGGGGCACCGGGGAGCTGTTTTTT
TRBV28,TRBJ2-1,TRBD2,NA,16,CASSPPGLAGDNEQFF,TGTGCCAGCAGTCCCCCGGGACTAGCGGGGGACAATGAGCAGTTCTTC
TRBV4-1,TRBJ1-1,TRBD1,NA,15,CASSPTGGRDTEAFF,TGCGCCAGCAGCCCAACAGGGGGCAGGGACACTGAAGCTTTCTTT